The entry below describes one T cell receptor (beta chain). Its specific antigen is unknown. Base qualities are not at hand, and no much larger clone is one base apart. The germline V gene (reference sequence) provides CDR1 DFQATT and CDR2 SNEGSKA. Trimming accounts for 0 bases at V and 0 bases at J, while the number of junction bases matched to no gene is 7. Including the terminal cysteine and phenylalanine, the CDR3 comprises 16 residues. This entry keeps only the CDR3 DNA: 48 bases, framed from base 1. Libraries were constructed by 5' RACE. Instrument used: NextSeq 500. To correct for sequencing error and PCR bias, the TCR library protocol tagged individual cDNA molecules with unique molecular identifiers. Sequencing covered both TCR alpha and beta chains, and within each sample the abundances of alpha and beta sequences were tightly co-correlated. The authors processed their data as follows. Decombinator V4 was used to annotate TCR sequences for V gene, J gene and CDR3. Expanded TCRs were defined as changing significantly between any two time points under a Poisson model with p below 0.0001. TCR abundances were normalised to the total number of TCRs sequenced per sample and expressed as counts per million. TRAV1-2 paired with TRAJ12, TRAJ20 or TRAJ33 defined MAIT TCRs, while TRAV10 paired with TRAJ18 defined iNKT TCRs. VDJdb, accessed 1 November 2021, was searched for CMV, EBV and SARS-CoV-2 annotated TCRs, with TCRs annotated for multiple antigens excluded. TCRdb passed the public sequencing reads through fastp at Q25 and MiXCR, retaining productive beta sequences. Each entry merges the rows of one CDR3 protein and shows their most common DNA and genes. TCRdb assigned the V and J calls; the authors' analysis was not used. The sample table holds more than 65,000 distinct CDR3 sequences, of which 3.5% to 6% were seen once. Clones ranked in the top ten supply about 3.6% of the sample.

This sample stems from a study of early T cells in non-severe SARS-CoV-2 infection (TCRdb year 2021). For the study in its entirety: Because TCR sequencing relied on bulk RNA taken from unsorted whole blood, pairing of alpha and beta chains was not possible. The paper as a whole reports these results and caveats: VDJdb matching was skewed toward anti-spike CD8 responses and likely underestimated virus-specific expansions by missing private and CD4 specificities.

Set within a cohort of healthcare workers in London, UK, this nested case-control study involved weekly PCR testing of nasopharyngeal swabs along with blood sampling. Healthcare workers were recruited between 23 and 31 March 2020, during the week of the UK lockdown, and were followed weekly for up to roughly 15 weeks. Rearrangement joined TRBV20-1 to TRBJ2-7; 8 nucleotides in the junction match TRBD2. The sample was whole blood, taken at baseline. This sequence was found in an adult who was a healthcare worker with PCR-confirmed SARS-CoV-2 infection or an uninfected control (not recorded which). The donor label of this sample is uncertain. The sequence in DNA is TGCAGTGCTAGAGATGGGGAGCGGGGGAGCTCCTACGAGCAGTACTTC. It is translated as CSARDGERGSSYEQYF.